This T cell receptor beta chain was identified in a study of graft-versus-host responses after intestinal transplantation. About the research overall: Transplants given to recipients were multivisceral, liver-intestinal, or isolated intestinal.

General study points: Patients who carried graft-donor T cell macrochimerism also had high graft-versus-host to host-versus-graft clonal ratios in their allografts. The marrow of recipients harbored GvH clones, and ileum or blood showed some of them first.

Generated by immunoSEQ multiplex PCR, the TCRdb table keeps only in-frame clones and is missing some. This table has about 90,000 clones, roughly 89% appearing once. V dropped 5 bases and J dropped 4; count of bases not matched to a gene: 5. This CDR3 has 14 residues. Germline V gives CDR1 LNHDA, CDR2 SQIVND (reference sequence). Note on this clone: No antigen is known for it.

Sequencing was performed on unstimulated CD4+ T cells sorted from spleen or lymph node cells, taken before intestinal transplant. The genes are TRBV19 and TRBJ2-7, with TRBD2 matching over 10 bases. This clonotype was sampled from a human donor who received an intestinal transplant. CDR3: CASSFEREGYEQYF. The CDR3 bases are TGTGCCAGTAGTTTCGAGCGGGAGGGATACGAGCAGTACTTC.